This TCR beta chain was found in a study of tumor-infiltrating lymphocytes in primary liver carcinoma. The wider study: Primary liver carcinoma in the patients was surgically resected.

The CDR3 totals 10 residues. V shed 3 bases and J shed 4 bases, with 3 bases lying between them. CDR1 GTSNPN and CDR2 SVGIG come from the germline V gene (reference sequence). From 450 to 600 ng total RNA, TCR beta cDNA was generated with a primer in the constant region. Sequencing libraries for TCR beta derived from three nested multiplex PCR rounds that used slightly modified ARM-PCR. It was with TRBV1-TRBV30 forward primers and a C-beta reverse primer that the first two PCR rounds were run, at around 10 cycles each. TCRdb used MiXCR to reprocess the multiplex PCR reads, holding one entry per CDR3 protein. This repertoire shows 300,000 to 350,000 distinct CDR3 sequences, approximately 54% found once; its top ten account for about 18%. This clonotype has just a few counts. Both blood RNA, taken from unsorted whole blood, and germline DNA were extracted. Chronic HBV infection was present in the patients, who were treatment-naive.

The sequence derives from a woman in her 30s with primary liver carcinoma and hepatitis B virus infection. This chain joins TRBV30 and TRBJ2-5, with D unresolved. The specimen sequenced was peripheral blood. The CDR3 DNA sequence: TGTGCCTGGAGCGGAGAGACCCAGTACTTC. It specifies CAWSGETQYF.